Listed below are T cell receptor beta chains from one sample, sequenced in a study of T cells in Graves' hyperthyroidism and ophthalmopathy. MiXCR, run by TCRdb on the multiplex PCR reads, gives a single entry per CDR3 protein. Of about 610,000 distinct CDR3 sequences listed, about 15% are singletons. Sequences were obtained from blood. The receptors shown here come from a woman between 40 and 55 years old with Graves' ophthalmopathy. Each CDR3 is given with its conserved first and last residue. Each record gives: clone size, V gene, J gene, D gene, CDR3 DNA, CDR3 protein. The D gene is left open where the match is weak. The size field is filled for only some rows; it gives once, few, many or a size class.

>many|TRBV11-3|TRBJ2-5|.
TGTGCCAGCAGCTTAGACCCGGGGCAAGAGACCCAGTACTTC
CASSLDPGQETQYF
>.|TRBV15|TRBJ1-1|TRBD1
TGTGCCACCAGCAGAGAACACAGGGGGAACACTGAAGCTTTCTTT
CATSREHRGNTEAFF
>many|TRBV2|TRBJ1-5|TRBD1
TGTGCCAGCAAAGGGACAGGGGATCAGCCCCAGCATTTT
CASKGTGDQPQHF
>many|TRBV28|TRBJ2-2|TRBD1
TGTGCCAGCAGGCCCGGGACAGGGCCCGGGGAGCTGTTTTTT
CASRPGTGPGELFF
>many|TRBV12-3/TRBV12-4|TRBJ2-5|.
TGTGCCAGCAGCTTAGGGGCCCAAGAGACCCAGTACTTC
CASSLGAQETQYF
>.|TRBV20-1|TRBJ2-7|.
TGCAGTGCTAGATCGAGGCGGTCAAATAACGAGCAGTACTTC
CSARSRRSNNEQYF
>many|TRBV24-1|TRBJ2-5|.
TGTGCCACCAGTGAGGGTGGGAGGGAGACCCAGTACTTC
CATSEGGRETQYF
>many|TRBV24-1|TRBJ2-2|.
TGTGCCACCAGTGACCCGCGGACACTGAACACCGGGGAGCTGTTTTTT
CATSDPRTLNTGELFF
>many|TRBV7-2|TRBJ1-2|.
TGTGCCAGCAGCCCCGGTTTCGGCTTCGGGGGTGGCTACACCTTC
CASSPGFGFGGGYTF
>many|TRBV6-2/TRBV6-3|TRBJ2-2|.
TGTGCCAGCAGAATCAGCCCTACAGGGCCGAACACCGGGGAGCTGTTTTTT
CASRISPTGPNTGELFF
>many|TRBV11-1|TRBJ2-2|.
TGTGCCAGCAGCTTAGCACTATCGAACACCGGGGAGCTGTTTTTT
CASSLALSNTGELFF
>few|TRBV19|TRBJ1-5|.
TGTGCCAGTAGTACCCAGGGGAGAGGGCAGCCCCAGCATTTT
CASSTQGRGQPQHF
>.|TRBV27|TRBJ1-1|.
TGTGCCAGCAGGAGTTGGGGGAACACTGAAGCTTTCTTT
CASRSWGNTEAFF
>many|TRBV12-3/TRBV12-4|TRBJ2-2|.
TGTGCCAGCAGCCCTGAAACCGGGGAGCTGTTTTTT
CASSPETGELFF
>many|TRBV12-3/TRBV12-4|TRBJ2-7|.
TGTGCCAGCAGTTCCGACGGATACTACGAGCAGTACTTC
CASSSDGYYEQYF
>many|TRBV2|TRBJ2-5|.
TGTGCCAGCCGAGAGACAGGAGCACAAGAGACCCAGTACTTC
CASRETGAQETQYF
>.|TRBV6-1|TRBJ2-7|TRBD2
TGTGCCAGCATACTTACTAGCGGGAGGGTCGTCTACGAGCAGTACTTC
CASILTSGRVVYEQYF
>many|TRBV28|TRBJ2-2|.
TGTGCCAGCAGTTTTAGAGTAGTGGACACCGGGGAGCTGTTTTTT
CASSFRVVDTGELFF
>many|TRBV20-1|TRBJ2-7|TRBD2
TGCAGTGCTAGCGGGAGGGCCGCCGAGCAGTACTTC
CSASGRAAEQYF
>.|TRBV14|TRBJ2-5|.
TGTGCCAGCAGCCTATTCTCGGGCCCCCAAGTGAAGACCCAGTACTTC
CASSLFSGPQVKTQYF
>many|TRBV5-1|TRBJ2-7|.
TGCGCCAGCAGCACCGGACAATTTAAGGCTGAGCAGTACTTC
CASSTGQFKAEQYF
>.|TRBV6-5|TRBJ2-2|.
TGTGCCAGCAGTTACTCATCGGGGGATACCGGGGAGCTGGTTTTT
CASSYSSGDTGELVF
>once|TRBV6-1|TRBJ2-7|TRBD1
TGTGCCAGCAGTGCGGAAAGGACAGGGGTATACGAGCAGTACTTC
CASSAERTGVYEQYF
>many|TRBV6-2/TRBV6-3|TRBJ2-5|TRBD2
TGTGCCAGCAGTCCTCATTATAGCGGGACCTACCAAGAGACCCAGTACTTC
CASSPHYSGTYQETQYF
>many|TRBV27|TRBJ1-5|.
TGTGCCAGCAGTTTTGGGCGGGACAATCAGCCCCAGCATTTT
CASSFGRDNQPQHF
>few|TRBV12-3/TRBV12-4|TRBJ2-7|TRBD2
TGTGCCAGCAGTTTATCTGGGGAGGGCGAGCAGTACTTC
CASSLSGEGEQYF
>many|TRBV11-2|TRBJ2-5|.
TGTGCCAGCAGCTTAAGTCGGACCCAGTACTTC
CASSLSRTQYF
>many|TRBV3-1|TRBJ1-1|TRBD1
TGTGCCAGCAGTCTCAGGGGGGGGGTGAACACTGAAGCTTTCTTT
CASSLRGGVNTEAFF
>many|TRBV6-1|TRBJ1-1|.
TGTGCCAGCAGTGATGGCGGGGGAAAGAACACTGAAGCTTTCTTT
CASSDGGGKNTEAFF
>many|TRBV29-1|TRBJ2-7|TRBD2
TGCAGCGTTCGCTGGACTAGCGGGAGCTACGAGCAGTACTTC
CSVRWTSGSYEQYF
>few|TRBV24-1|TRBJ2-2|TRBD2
TGTGCCACCAGTGAACCATATTGGAGCGGGAGACCGAACACCGGGGAGCTGTTTTTT
CATSEPYWSGRPNTGELFF
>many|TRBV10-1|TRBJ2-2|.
TGCGCCAGCAGTGTTCGGGGTTCCGGGGAGCTGTTTTTT
CASSVRGSGELFF
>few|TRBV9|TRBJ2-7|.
TGTGCCAGCAGCGCTTTTACAGGGACCGAGCAGTACTTC
CASSAFTGTEQYF
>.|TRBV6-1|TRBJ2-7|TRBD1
TGTGCCAGCACAGGCGGGGGGACAGGGGGTTACGAGCAGTACTTC
CASTGGGTGGYEQYF
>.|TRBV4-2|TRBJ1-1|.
TGTGCCAGCAGCCAACCCGAATTTGTGGAGAACACTGAAGCTTTCTTT
CASSQPEFVENTEAFF
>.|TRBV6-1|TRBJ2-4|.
TGTGCCAGCAGAGGGGTGTCAGGGTTAGCCAAAAACATTCAGTACTTC
CASRGVSGLAKNIQYF
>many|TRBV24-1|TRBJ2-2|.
TGTGCCACCAGTGATTCATCCTGGGGAGAGCTGTTTTTT
CATSDSSWGELFF
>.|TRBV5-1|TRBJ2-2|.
TGCGCCAGCAACTATGATCCAGGGAACACCGGGGAGCTGGTTTTT
CASNYDPGNTGELVF
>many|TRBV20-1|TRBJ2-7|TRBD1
TGCAGTGCTAGACGTACCGGGACAGGGCTACACGAGCAGTACTTC
CSARRTGTGLHEQYF
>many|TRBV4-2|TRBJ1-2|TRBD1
TGTGCCAGCAGCCAATGGACAGGGGATAACTATGGCTACACCTTC
CASSQWTGDNYGYTF
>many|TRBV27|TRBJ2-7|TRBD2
TGTGCCAGCAGTTTGGTAGCGGGAGGGCGCTACGAGCAGTACTTC
CASSLVAGGRYEQYF
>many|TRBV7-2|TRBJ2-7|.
TGTGCCAGCAGTCAAGGACATACCCTCTACGAGCAGTACTTC
CASSQGHTLYEQYF
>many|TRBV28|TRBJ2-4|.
TGTGCCAGCAGTACCAACCGGGGCGACATTCAGTACTTC
CASSTNRGDIQYF
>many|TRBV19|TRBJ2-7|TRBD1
TGTGCCAGTAGTGTCGGGACAGGGGAATACGAGCAGTACTTC
CASSVGTGEYEQYF
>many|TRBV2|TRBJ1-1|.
TGTGCCAGCAGAGGCCTGAACACTGAAGCTTTCTTT
CASRGLNTEAFF
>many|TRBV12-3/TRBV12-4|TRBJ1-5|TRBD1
TGTGCCAGCAGCTTTGACAGGGCCCCAGATCAGCCCCAGCATTTT
CASSFDRAPDQPQHF